Below, 14 T cell receptor beta chains from the same sample are listed, as sequenced in a study of cytomegalovirus exposure and HLA in healthy donors. Primers for the PCR totalled 60 Vbeta and 13 Jbeta. Assay: immunoSEQ multiplex PCR; the TCRdb copy retains only in-frame clones and omits some. This sample yields around 150,000 clones, of which 65% to 80% are seen a single time; about 1.9% belongs to the top ten. Sequencing was performed on PBMCs. These receptors came from a female donor in good health and CMV-seronegative.

The V gene is TRBV25-1, the J gene TRBJ1-2; tentatively, D is TRBD1 (5 bases). The V end was cut by 3 bases, the J end by 4 bases, with 9 bases between. CDR3 length equals 13 residues. Germline loops: CDR1 MGHDK, CDR2 SYGVNS. The CDR3 nucleotides are TGTGCCAGCAGTGACTCAGGGTTCTATGGCTACACCTTC. Translated: CASSDSGFYGYTF.

This chain links TRBV5-4 with TRBJ2-3; unclear D gene. Per germline, CDR1 SGHNT and CDR2 YYREEE (reference sequence). The V end lost 0 bases, the J end lost 7 bases, and 6 bases lay between the germline ends. The CDR3 spans 12 residues. The CDR3 spells CASSLDRYTQYF. DNA for the CDR3: TGTGCCAGCAGCTTGGATAGATATACGCAGTATTTT.

The rearrangement joins TRBV11-2 to TRBJ1-2; TRBD1 matches 8 bases. Per the germline V gene, CDR1 is SGHAT and CDR2 is FQNNGV. Trimming removed 0 bases from V and 3 bases from J; junction bases left unmatched: 9. There are 17 residues in the CDR3. In DNA, the CDR3 is TGTGCCAGCAGCTTAGATTCTTGGCAGGGGGCTGACTATGGCTACACCTTC. It translates to CASSLDSWQGADYGYTF. Looking up the rest from reference TRBV11-2 and TRBJ1-2 gives the full variable domain: EAGVAQSPRYKIIEKRQSVAFWCNPISGHATLYWYQQILGQGPKLLIQFQNNGVVDDSQLPKDRFSAERLKGVDSTLKIQPAKLEDSAVYLCASSLDSWQGADYGYTFGSGTRLTVV.

The chain couples TRBV30 to TRBJ1-6, with a possible D match to TRBD1 (5 bases). Trimming left V 2 bases short and J 5 bases short, with 10 bases between. The CDR3 sequence is 14 residues long. CDR1 and CDR2 from the germline V gene are GTSNPN and SVGIG (reference sequence). The CDR3 is CAWSRGQDNSPLHF. CDR3 nucleotide sequence: TGTGCCTGGAGTAGGGGCCAAGATAATTCACCCCTCCACTTT.

The J gene is TRBJ2-7, the V gene TRBV5-4, with D maybe TRBD1 (5 bases). With 2 bases removed from V and 3 bases from J, the gap between germline ends came to 9 bases. Germline V gene lookup returns CDR1 SGHNT and CDR2 YYREEE (reference sequence). There are 13 residues in the CDR3. Here the CDR3 reads CASSFWGSYEQYF. CDR3 DNA: TGTGCCAGCAGCTTCTGGGGCAGCTACGAGCAGTACTTC.

The chain has TRBV6-5 and TRBJ2-3, with D maybe TRBD2 (6 bases). Germline CDR1 MNHEY, CDR2 SVGAGI. With 0 bases removed from V and 1 base from J, the gap between germline ends came to 11 bases. This CDR3 spans 16 amino acids. CDR3 sequence reads: CASSYSKSGGTDTQYF. The CDR3 coding sequence is TGTGCCAGCAGTTACTCGAAGTCGGGGGGCACAGATACGCAGTATTTT.

A few counts support this clone. The chain couples TRBV28 to TRBJ1-2; D is undetermined. The CDR3 totals 12 residues. Trimming took off 6 bases at V and 4 bases at J, with 9 bases between the two ends. The germline gives CDR1 MDHEN, CDR2 SYDVKM. The CDR3 spells CASRFQFYGYTF. CDR3 DNA: TGTGCCAGCAGATTTCAGTTCTATGGCTACACCTTC.

This clone was seen a few times. The CDR3, as DNA: TGTGCCAGCAGCTTGGGGACAGCCTACAATGAGCAGTTCTTC. It yields the protein CASSLGTAYNEQFF. The chain carries TRBV5-4 and TRBJ2-1; possibly TRBD1 for D (6 bases). The CDR3 is made up of 14 amino acids. Germline values: CDR1 SGHNT, CDR2 YYREEE (reference sequence). Trimming stripped 0 bases from V and 2 bases from J, with 6 bases between.

This rearrangement joins TRBV5-1 to TRBJ1-4; 7 bases align to TRBD1. This CDR3 spans 14 amino acids. V shed 4 bases and J 6 bases; nucleotides not matched to a gene: 6. Germline V gene sequence: CDR1 SGHRS, CDR2 YFSETQ. The CDR3 region has the DNA TGCGCCAGCAGCGTACAGGGGATTGATGAAAAACTGTTTTTT. This translates into CASSVQGIDEKLFF.

The J gene is TRBJ2-1, the V gene TRBV7-9; 7 bases fit TRBD2. Germline CDR1 reads SEHNR; CDR2 reads FQNEAQ (reference sequence). The J segment lost 2 bases and the V segment lost 2 bases, leaving 3 bases of the junction unmatched. CDR3 size: 15 residues. The CDR3 is CASSLSSGTYNEQFF. The DNA of the CDR3 is TGTGCCAGCAGCTTATCTAGCGGCACCTACAATGAGCAGTTCTTC.

This chain joins TRBV30 and TRBJ1-3, with 7 bases lining up with TRBD1. This CDR3 is 14 amino acids long. The trim removed 5 bases at V and 0 bases at J, leaving 4 bases unmatched. Germline V gene sequence: CDR1 GTSNPN, CDR2 SVGIG (reference sequence). The CDR3: CAWGQVYSGNTIYF. In DNA, the CDR3 is TGTGCCTGGGGACAGGTATACTCTGGAAACACCATATATTTT.

The V gene is TRBV28, the J gene TRBJ1-5, with TRBD1 as a possible D gene (5 bases). Trimming shortened V by 4 bases and J by 4 bases, and 17 bases separated the two germline ends. The CDR3 covers 16 residues. Germline V CDR1 and CDR2: MDHEN, SYDVKM. The CDR3 sequence: CASSSSLGGRNQPQHF. Written as DNA, the CDR3 is TGTGCCAGCAGTTCCTCTTTGGGGGGTAGGAATCAGCCCCAGCATTTT.

A single count supports this clone. The chain couples TRBV5-6 to TRBJ1-1, with 7 bases matching TRBD1. The CDR3 spans 15 residues. J lost 1 base, V lost 4 bases, and 7 bases had no gene match. From germline, CDR1 is SGHDT and CDR2 YYEEEE. The CDR3 region has the DNA TGTGCCAGCAGCGGCAGGACAGGAGGGAACACTGAAGCTTTCTTT. Its translation is CASSGRTGGNTEAFF.

The chain employs TRBV19 and TRBJ2-2; 8 bases align to TRBD2. The V gene end was trimmed by 10 bases and the J gene end by 0 bases; junction bases not matched to a gene: 16. The CDR3 has 18 amino acids. The germline V gene has CDR1 LNHDA and CDR2 SQIVND (reference sequence). CDR3 in amino acids: CATTSGGGHYTNTGELFF. The DNA for the CDR3 is TGTGCCACCACCAGTGGCGGGGGGCACTACACGAACACCGGGGAGCTGTTTTTT.